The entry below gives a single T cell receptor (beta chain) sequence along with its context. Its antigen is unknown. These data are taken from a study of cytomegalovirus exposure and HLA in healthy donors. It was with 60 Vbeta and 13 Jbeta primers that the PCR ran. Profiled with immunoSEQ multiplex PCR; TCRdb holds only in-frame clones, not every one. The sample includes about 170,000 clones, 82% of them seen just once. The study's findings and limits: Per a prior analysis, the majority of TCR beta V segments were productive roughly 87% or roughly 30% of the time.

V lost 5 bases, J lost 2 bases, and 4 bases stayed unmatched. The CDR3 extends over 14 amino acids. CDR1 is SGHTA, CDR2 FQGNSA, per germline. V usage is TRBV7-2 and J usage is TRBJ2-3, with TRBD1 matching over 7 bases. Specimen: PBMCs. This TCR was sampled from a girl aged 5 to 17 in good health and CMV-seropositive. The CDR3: CASSMTGYTDTQYF. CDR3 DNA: TGTGCCAGCAGCATGACAGGGTACACAGATACGCAGTATTTT.